The entry that follows covers one TCR beta chain sequence. Assay used: immunoSEQ multiplex PCR; TCRdb lists only in-frame clones, some missing. The table lists about 47,000 clones, around 90% of them singletons. Between the trimmed V and J ends, which lost 1 base and 3 bases, there was a span of 13 bases. Per the germline V gene, CDR1 is SGHDN and CDR2 is FVKESK. CDR3 length equals 15 residues. The data belong to a study of OX40 agonist ivuxolimab in advanced cancers. The chain couples TRBV14 to TRBJ2-7, with D hard to call. Sequenced material: CD4+ or CD8+ T cells sorted from blood, taken in a trial of the OX40 agonist ivuxolimab. This clonotype originated in an adult with an advanced solid tumor such as melanoma, head and neck, liver or kidney cancer. The CDR3 DNA reads as TGTGCCAGCAGCCAAGTGGCTCATCTCAGCTACGAGCAGTACTTC. Its protein product is CASSQVAHLSYEQYF.